This TCR beta chain is from a study of cytomegalovirus exposure and HLA in healthy donors (dated by TCRdb to about 2017). Regarding the research as a whole: An earlier analysis of several hundred of the donors reported 276 Gb of sequence data and 117 million unique TCR beta sequences obtained from about 179 million T cells. Around 320 gigabases of sequencing data and 70 million to 85 million unique TCR sequences were included in an early release covering about 700 HLA-typed donors. Of the approximately 400 genotyped donors, approximately 80% fell in the genetic ancestry cluster associated with self-reported Caucasian donors. The study was designed to test whether signatures of past pathogen exposure could be identified by cataloging public T cell receptors. Using immunosequencing, the study profiled T cell repertoires from roughly 650 subjects and related those repertoires to cytomegalovirus serostatus. A separate validation cohort of about 110 different subjects was used in addition to the roughly 670-subject first cohort. High-throughput TCR immunosequencing, statistical association of individual TCRs with disease status, and machine learning were combined to predict cytomegalovirus infection status. To study patterns of TCR occurrence, a later analysis re-analyzed previously published TCR beta repertoires from 650 to 750 donors and added high-resolution HLA genotyping. Rather than using new phenotypic data, the later analysis identified candidate immune exposures from TCR beta sequences and from how often those sequences occurred across donors. An earlier analysis of fewer than 700 of the donors applied high-throughput TCR beta sequencing to assess whether each TCR beta V gene segment acted as functional or pseudogenic. Donor age, sex, ethnicity and CMV serostatus were collected together with the repertoire data. In a later genetic analysis, genome-wide SNP genotypes for about 55% of the roughly 700 donors were used, and that subset was treated as a discovery cohort. All discovery cohort repertoires had been generated using a single sequencing platform. Both class I and class II loci were covered by HLA typing, at four-digit resolution. The number of donors typed differed by locus, with roughly 620-630 for A, B, C, DRB1 and DQB1, approximately 500 for DQA1, 606 for DPA1, and around 460 for DPB1. Four or five DR-DQ haplotypes were handled as single units for association and clustering because linkage in the cohort was strong. Among 300 to 500 genotyped donors of the cohort, an average of about 220,000 unique TCR beta nucleotide sequences was sequenced per donor, of which approximately 19% were non-productive. Study-level results and caveats: Three of the identified cytomegalovirus-associated TCR beta chains were confirmed in vitro to be specific for cytomegalovirus antigens. A later analysis associated roughly 17,000 TCR beta sequences with specific HLA alleles at a false discovery rate of 0.05. The 87-base-pair reads could not distinguish some IMGT-functional V segments, including TRBV6-2 and TRBV6-3, so those segments were excluded. Assigning TCR associations to individual alleles was difficult when HLA alleles, especially DR and DQ, strongly co-occurred. A total of about 180 TCR beta chains were listed by the study as associated with cytomegalovirus. This cohort had only TCR beta chains sequenced, and the lack of alpha or paired-chain data limited which features could be detected. Compared with the 666-donor mean, donors in an Asian-associated ancestry cluster had fewer N-insertions in productive TCRs, according to a later genetic analysis. Several of the top co-occurrence clusters appeared to be linked to parvovirus B19, influenza, CMV and Epstein-Barr virus, according to a later analysis. A group of highly shared sequence variants was considered likely to be a technical artifact of the sequencing pipeline. HLA typing was unavailable for some donors at each locus, so association tests used only the typed subset. An earlier analysis of 587 of the donors showed that most TCR beta V segments appeared in productive rearrangements either about 87% or about 30% of the time, which broadly matched IMGT annotations. A further reported finding was that TCR beta sequences accurately predicted the HLA-A and HLA-B alleles for most subjects in the first cohort. According to a later analysis, TCR association rates differed among HLA loci, with DRB1 alleles showing the most associated TCRs and HLA-C alleles showing the fewest. In a later genetic analysis, a missense DCLRE1C variant was associated with V-gene and J-gene trimming of TCR beta chains, and the association was replicated in an independent cohort. Because counts were too low, seventeen rarely observed V segments, including chromosome 9 orphons, were excluded from the earlier analysis of several hundred of the donors. In a later analysis, most CMV-associated TCR beta chains were found to appear HLA-restricted, with HLA associations seemingly driven largely by CMV exposure. It was suggested by the authors that the approach could potentially be generalized to other disease states and immunological phenotypes. Correlated functional status among segregating V segments might be attributable to linkage disequilibrium, but an unknown experimental factor could not be ruled out. In both the original and validation cohorts, the classifier was reported to diagnose cytomegalovirus status with high specificity and sensitivity. Across donors, most TCR sequences were observed very rarely, whereas some public TCRs were present in many individuals. Immune exposure information for the cohort was limited to CMV serostatus. In a later analysis, HLA-associated TCR beta chains were found to be more clonally expanded and to have lower generation probabilities than equally common non-associated chains. Sequencing depth was assumed to be roughly uniform across donors in the presence/absence analyses, though that assumption may not hold.

The cohort comprised fewer than 750 healthy bone marrow donors. At the time of sampling, every cohort member was nominally healthy, though immune exposures that went unrecorded were likely present. The donor was CMV seronegative and belonged to the group of 352 seronegative cohort members. A peripheral blood sample was collected from each donor, and TCR beta sequencing was performed on peripheral blood mononuclear cells. The Qiagen DNeasy Blood Extraction Kit was used to extract genomic DNA from the blood cell samples. CDR3 length: 15 amino acids, cysteine to phenylalanine. Of the read, only the CDR3 DNA is kept; its 45 bases are in frame from base 1. The germline V gene encodes CDR1 MDHEN and CDR2 SYDVKM. Ends trimmed: V by 2 bases, J by 7 bases; bases unmatched to a gene: 5. This clone was observed a handful of times. Its antigen is still unknown. Within one base of it there is no much larger clone, and no base qualities were kept.

Libraries were constructed by the immunoSEQ multiplex PCR assay. A mixture of 60 forward primers for TCR Vbeta segments and 13 reverse primers for TCR Jbeta segments was used in the multiplex PCR. The CDR3 region of rearranged TCR beta genes was amplified from genomic DNA by a multiplex PCR assay. The Illumina HiSeq System was used to sequence the amplified TCR beta libraries as 87-base-pair reads. The original pipeline was this. A later analysis counted some 80 million unique TCR beta chains across the 666 repertoires, and around 9.9 million of these chains were shared by at least two donors. Raw reads were error-corrected and collapsed into unique sequences by a nearest-neighbor algorithm in which closely related sequences were merged to remove PCR and sequencing errors. CDR3 sequences were aligned to IMGT reference sequences to assign V, D and J gene segments. Each retained sequence needed at least a six-nucleotide match to both a V gene segment and a J gene segment. Rearrangements were called productive when the CDR3 lacked stop codons and stayed in frame with V and J; all others were non-productive. Following IMGT convention, CDR3 was defined as the stretch from the second conserved V-encoded cysteine up to the conserved J-encoded phenylalanine. The earlier analysis of about 640 of the donors excluded any sequence lacking an unambiguous match to a single V gene segment. In an earlier analysis of 587 of the donors, V segments were called functional above 56.7% productive rearrangements and were called segregating when the between-donor standard deviation exceeded 5%. To diagnose cytomegalovirus status from the catalog of TCR beta chain sequences, a statistical classification framework was built. In a later analysis, TCR nucleotide sequences were compared against IMGT/GENE-DB human TR gene sequences so that V and J genes could be assigned. In a later analysis, CDR3 sequences and most-parsimonious VDJ recombination scenarios were assigned using the TCRdist pipeline. In a later analysis, every TCR beta chain was defined by the combination of its CDR3 amino acid sequence and its V-gene family, and reads without a unique V-gene family were dropped. In a later analysis, nearly 600 highly shared, low-generation-probability nucleotide sequences were removed to address suspected cross-contamination and a sequencing artifact. For each public chain, a later analysis derived a clonal expansion index from normalized ranks of inferred template counts within each repertoire. In a later analysis, generation probabilities were computed using a VDJ recombination model fitted to out-of-frame rearrangements, and the results were checked against IGoR. In a later analysis, TCR-TCR, TCR-HLA and TCR-CMV co-occurrence was scored with hypergeometric tests, and a repertoire-size bias correction was applied to TCR pairs. False discovery rates were estimated in a later analysis by permuting HLA or CMV assignments 20 times. A later analysis grouped co-occurring TCRs with DBSCAN, adding TCRdist sequence similarity when clustering within HLA-allele-positive subsets. Repertoires with fewer than 30,000 or more than 120,000 public chains, plus five repertoires with anomalous nucleotide sharing, were excluded from co-occurrence clustering. The clones in this table, taken by TCRdb from immuneACCESS, are in-frame only. Not every clone is retained; where verified, under half of the shortfall comes from an unresolved V gene, and the cause of the rest is unknown. Clonal size and the V and J genes are those of that table, whereas D and trimming came from the DNA. The sample yields about 200,000 clones; roughly 84% were counted once. In total, the top ten clones hold about 1.8% of the sample.

The sequencing sample was made of PBMCs. This TCR was sampled from a man aged 50-60 years in good health and CMV-seronegative. The chain employs TRBV28 and TRBJ1-2; 12 bases in the junction line up with TRBD1. At the DNA level, the sequence is TGTGCCAGCAGTTTAGCCGGGACAGGGGGCCTTGGCTACACCTTC. The encoded protein is CASSLAGTGGLGYTF.